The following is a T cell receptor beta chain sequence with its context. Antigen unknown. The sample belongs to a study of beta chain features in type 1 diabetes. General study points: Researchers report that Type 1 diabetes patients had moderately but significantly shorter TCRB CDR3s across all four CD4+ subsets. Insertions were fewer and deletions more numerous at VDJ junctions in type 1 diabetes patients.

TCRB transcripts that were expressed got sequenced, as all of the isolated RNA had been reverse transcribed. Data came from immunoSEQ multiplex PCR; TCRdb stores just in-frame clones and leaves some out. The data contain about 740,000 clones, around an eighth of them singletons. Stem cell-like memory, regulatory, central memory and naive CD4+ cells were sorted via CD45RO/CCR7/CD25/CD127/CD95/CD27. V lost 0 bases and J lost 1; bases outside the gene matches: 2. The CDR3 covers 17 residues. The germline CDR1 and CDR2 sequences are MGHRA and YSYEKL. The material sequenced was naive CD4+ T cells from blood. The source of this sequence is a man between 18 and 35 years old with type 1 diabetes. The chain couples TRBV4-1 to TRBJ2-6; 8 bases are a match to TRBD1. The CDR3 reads CASSQDQGASGANVLTF. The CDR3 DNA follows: TGCGCCAGCAGCCAAGACCAGGGGGCTTCTGGGGCCAACGTCCTGACTTTC.